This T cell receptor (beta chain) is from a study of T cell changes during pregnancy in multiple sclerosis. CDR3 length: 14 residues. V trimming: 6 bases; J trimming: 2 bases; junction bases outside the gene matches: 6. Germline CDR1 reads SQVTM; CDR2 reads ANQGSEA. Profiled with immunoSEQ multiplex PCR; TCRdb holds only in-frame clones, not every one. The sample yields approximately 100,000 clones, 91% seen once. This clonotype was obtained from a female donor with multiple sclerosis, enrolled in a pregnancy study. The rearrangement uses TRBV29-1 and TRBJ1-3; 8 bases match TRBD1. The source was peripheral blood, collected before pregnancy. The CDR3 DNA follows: TGCAGCGTGTTTACAGGGGGAGCTGGAAACACCATATATTTT. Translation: CSVFTGGAGNTIYF.